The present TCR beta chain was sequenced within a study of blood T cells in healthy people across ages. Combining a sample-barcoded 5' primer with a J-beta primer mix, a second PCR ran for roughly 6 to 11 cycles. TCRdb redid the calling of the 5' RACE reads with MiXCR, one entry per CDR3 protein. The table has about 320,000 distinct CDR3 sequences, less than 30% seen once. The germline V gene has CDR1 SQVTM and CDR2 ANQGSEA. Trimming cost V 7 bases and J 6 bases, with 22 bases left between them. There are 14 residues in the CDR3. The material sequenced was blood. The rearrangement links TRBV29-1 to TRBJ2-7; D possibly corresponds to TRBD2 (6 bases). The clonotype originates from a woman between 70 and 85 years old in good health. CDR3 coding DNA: TGCAGCGGCCTATCGTGGGGAGGATGGGGCGAGCAGTACTTC. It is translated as CSGLSWGGWGEQYF.